This T cell receptor beta chain was captured by sequencing in a study of identical twins. TCRdb re-derived calls from the 5' RACE reads in MiXCR, one entry per CDR3 protein. The sample has about 690,000 distinct CDR3 sequences, about 20% seen once; the top ten hold approximately 4.3%. Trimming took 7 bases from V and 0 from J; bases not matched to a gene: 14. CDR1 and CDR2 (germline): MNHEY, SVGEGT. CDR3 length: 18 residues. This same sample was also taken into another study, of T cells expressing NK-cell markers. That work adds: Sorted CD3+CD56+NKG2C+, CD3+CD56+NKG2C- and CD3+CD56-NKG2C+ T cells provided the TCR beta repertoires.

The genes are TRBV6-2 or TRBV6-3 and TRBJ2-3; 9 bases fit TRBD2. This TCR was sampled from a young woman in good health. The sample comprised PBMCs. CDR3 nucleotides: TGTGCCAGCACCCCTCGTCCATCCGCGGGAGGGAGCACAGATACGCAGTATTTT. Its translation: CASTPRPSAGGSTDTQYF.